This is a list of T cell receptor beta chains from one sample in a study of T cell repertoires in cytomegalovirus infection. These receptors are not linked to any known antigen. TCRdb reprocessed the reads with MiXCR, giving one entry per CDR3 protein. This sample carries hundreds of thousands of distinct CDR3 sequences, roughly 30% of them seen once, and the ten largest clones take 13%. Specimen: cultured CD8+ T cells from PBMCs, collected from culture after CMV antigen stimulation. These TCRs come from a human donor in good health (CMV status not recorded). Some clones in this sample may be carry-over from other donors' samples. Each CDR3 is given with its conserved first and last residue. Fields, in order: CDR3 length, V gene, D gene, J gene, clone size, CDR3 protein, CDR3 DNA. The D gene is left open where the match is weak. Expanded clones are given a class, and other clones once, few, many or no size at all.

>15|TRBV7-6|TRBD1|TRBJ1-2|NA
CASSLTGSANYGYTF
TGTGCCAGCAGCCTGACAGGGTCAGCTAACTATGGCTACACCTTC
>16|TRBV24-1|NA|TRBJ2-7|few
CATSRLGGRDSYEQYF
TGTGCCACCAGTCGTCTCGGGGGCAGGGATTCCTACGAGCAGTACTTC
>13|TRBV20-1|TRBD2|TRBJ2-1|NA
CSGGSREGNEQFF
TGCAGTGGAGGTAGCAGGGAGGGGAATGAGCAGTTCTTC
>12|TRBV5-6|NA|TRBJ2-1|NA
CASFWGSGEQFF
TGTGCCAGCTTCTGGGGGTCTGGTGAGCAGTTCTTC
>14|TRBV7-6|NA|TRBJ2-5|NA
CASSDLGMGETQYF
TGTGCTAGCAGCGATTTAGGCATGGGAGAGACCCAGTACTTC
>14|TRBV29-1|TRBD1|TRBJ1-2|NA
CSARGRDRNYGYTF
TGCAGCGCGAGGGGCCGGGACAGAAACTATGGCTACACCTTC
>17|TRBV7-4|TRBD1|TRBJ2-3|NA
CASSLERQGRGTDTQYF
TGTGCCAGCAGCTTGGAAAGACAGGGCAGGGGCACAGATACGCAGTATTTT
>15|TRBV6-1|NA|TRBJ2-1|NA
CASSDWHSQADEQFF
TGTGCCAGCAGTGATTGGCATTCTCAAGCGGATGAGCAGTTCTTC
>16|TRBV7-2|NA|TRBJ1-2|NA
CASSLGVSGINYGYTF
TGTGCCAGCAGCTTAGGAGTTTCAGGGATTAACTATGGCTACACCTTC
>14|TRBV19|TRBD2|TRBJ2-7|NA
CASSITSEAYEQYF
TGTGCCAGTAGTATAACTAGCGAAGCCTACGAGCAGTACTTC
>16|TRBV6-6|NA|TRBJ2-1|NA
CASSRIGPSRPHEQFF
TGTGCCAGCAGTAGGATCGGGCCCTCCCGTCCCCATGAGCAGTTCTTC
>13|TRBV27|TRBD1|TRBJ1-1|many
CASSKTGYGEAFF
TGTGCCAGCAGTAAGACAGGGTACGGTGAAGCTTTCTTT
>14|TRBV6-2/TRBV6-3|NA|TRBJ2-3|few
CASRLPGSTDTQYF
TGTGCCAGCAGGCTACCAGGGAGCACAGATACGCAGTATTTT
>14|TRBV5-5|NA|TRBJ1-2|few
CASSGAPEGYGYTF
TGTGCCAGCAGCGGAGCCCCCGAGGGCTATGGCTACACCTTC
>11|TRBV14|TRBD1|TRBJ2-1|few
CASSQRDRQFF
TGTGCCAGCAGCCAAAGGGACAGGCAGTTCTTC
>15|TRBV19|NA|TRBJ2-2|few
CASEQGPANTGELFF
TGTGCCAGTGAACAGGGACCGGCGAACACCGGGGAGCTGTTTTTT
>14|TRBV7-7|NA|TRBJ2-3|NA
CASSLGSGLDTQYF
TGTGCTAGCAGCTTAGGTTCGGGATTAGATACGCAGTATTTT
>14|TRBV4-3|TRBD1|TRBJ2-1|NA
CASSQDRQGYEQFF
TGCGCCAGCAGCCAAGATCGACAGGGCTATGAGCAGTTCTTC
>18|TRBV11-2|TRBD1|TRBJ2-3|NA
CASSSSDRTHPRLDTQYF
TGTGCCAGCAGCTCGTCGGACAGGACCCATCCCCGACTGGATACGCAGTATTTT
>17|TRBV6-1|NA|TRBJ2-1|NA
CASSEALGLLSYNEQFF
TGTGCCAGCAGTGAAGCTCTCGGACTCCTTTCCTACAATGAGCAGTTCTTC
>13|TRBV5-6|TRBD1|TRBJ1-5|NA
CASSGGTGTREHF
TGTGCCAGCAGCGGGGGGACAGGGACGAGGGAGCATTTT
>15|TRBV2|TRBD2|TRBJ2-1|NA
CASRGGLAAGDEQFF
TGTGCCAGCAGGGGTGGTTTAGCCGCGGGGGATGAGCAGTTCTTC
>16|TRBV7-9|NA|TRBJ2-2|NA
CASSSRGGAYTGELFF
TGTGCCAGCAGCTCTAGAGGGGGGGCCTACACCGGGGAGCTGTTTTTT
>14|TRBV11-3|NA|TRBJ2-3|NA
CASSSRTQTDTQYF
TGTGCCAGCAGCTCCCGGACCCAGACAGATACGCAGTATTTT
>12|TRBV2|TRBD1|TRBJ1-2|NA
CASTDDRGGYTF
TGTGCCAGCACCGACGACAGGGGGGGCTACACCTTC
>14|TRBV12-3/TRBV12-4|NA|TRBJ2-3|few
CASSFPTGSNTQYF
TGTGCCAGCAGTTTTCCAACAGGTTCGAATACGCAGTATTTT
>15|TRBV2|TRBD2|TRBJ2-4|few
CASRAWEGAKNIQYF
TGTGCCAGCAGAGCCTGGGAGGGGGCCAAAAACATTCAGTACTTC
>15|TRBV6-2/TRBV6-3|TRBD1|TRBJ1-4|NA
CASSGRTGGKEKLFF
TGTGCCAGCAGCGGCCGGACAGGGGGAAAGGAAAAACTGTTTTTT
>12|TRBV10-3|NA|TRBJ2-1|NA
CAISGSWDEQFF
TGTGCCATCAGTGGGTCCTGGGATGAGCAGTTCTTC
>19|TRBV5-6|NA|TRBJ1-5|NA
CASSFQPNTRDSVDQPQHF
TGTGCCAGCAGCTTTCAGCCCAATACTCGGGACTCCGTGGATCAGCCCCAGCATTTT